These 14 T cell receptor beta chains were sequenced from one sample in a study of blood T cell repertoires in COVID-19. This table comes from immunoSEQ multiplex PCR, and its TCRdb copy is limited to in-frame clones, with some not included. The repertoire has about 190,000 clones, 78% of them found once; the top ten carry around 2.8%. The specimen was peripheral blood. Every receptor here comes from a woman of 80 years or more with active or convalescent COVID-19.

This chain links TRBV19 with TRBJ1-1; 9 positions agree with TRBD1. V lost 6 bases to trimming and J lost 3 bases; unmatched junction nucleotides: 8. There are 15 residues in the CDR3. The germline gives CDR1 LNHDA, CDR2 SQIVND (reference sequence). CDR3 amino acids: CASRNTGGLDTEAFF. The CDR3 DNA reads TGTGCCAGTAGAAATACAGGGGGCTTGGACACTGAAGCTTTCTTT.

The chain uses TRBV4-3 and TRBJ2-7; 7 positions agree with TRBD1. The CDR3 spans 14 residues. Germline CDR1 LGHNA, CDR2 YSLEER. Unmatched junction bases numbered 3, after V lost 1 base and J lost 3 bases. In DNA form, the CDR3 reads TGCGCCAGCAGCCAAGGACAGGGTTACTACGAGCAGTACTTC. It codes for CASSQGQGYYEQYF.

This clone has only one observation. The V call is TRBV28, the J call TRBJ2-6, with D perhaps matching TRBD1 (5 bases). Looked up from germline, CDR1 is MDHEN and CDR2 is SYDVKM. V gave up 10 bases and J gave up 1 base, with 11 bases separating them. The CDR3 runs 14 residues. The CDR3 region is CATYQGSGANVLTF. In DNA form, the CDR3 reads TGTGCCACCTATCAGGGTTCTGGGGCCAACGTCCTGACTTTC.

The V and J genes are TRBV6-6 and TRBJ1-2; D perhaps matches TRBD1 (5 bases). Trimming removed 0 bases from V and 4 bases from J, with 12 bases in between. This CDR3 spans 15 amino acids. CDR1 and CDR2 from the germline V gene are MNHNY and SVGAGI (reference sequence). CDR3 loop: CASSYSWGGGYGYTF. The CDR3 DNA follows: TGTGCCAGCAGTTACTCCTGGGGCGGGGGCTATGGCTACACCTTC.

This chain connects TRBV7-8 to TRBJ1-2; 10 nucleotides agree with TRBD1. This CDR3 is 14 amino acids long. CDR1 and CDR2 from the germline V gene are SGHVS and FQNEAQ. V shed 5 bases, J shed 4 bases, and the junction held 4 bases outside the gene matches. CDR3 residues: CASSPRQGAYGYTF. CDR3 in DNA: TGTGCCAGCAGCCCCCGACAGGGGGCCTATGGCTACACCTTC.

The chain joins TRBV6-6 to TRBJ2-6; D might be TRBD1 (5 bases). Trimming removed 5 bases at V and 0 bases at J, with 11 bases between. Germline V gene data show CDR1 as MNHNY and CDR2 as SVGAGI (reference sequence). This CDR3 spans 16 amino acids. The DNA for the CDR3 is TGTGCCAGCAGTAAACAGGTGAACTCTGGGGCCAACGTCCTGACTTTC. It encodes CASSKQVNSGANVLTF.

For the CDR3, the DNA is TGCGCCAGCAGCTTGGCGGCAGGGTCGAACACCGGGGAGCTGTTTTTT. It specifies CASSLAAGSNTGELFF. The chain recombines TRBV5-1 with TRBJ2-2; D possibly corresponds to TRBD1 (5 bases). This CDR3 has 16 residues. In germline, CDR1 is SGHRS, CDR2 YFSETQ. V lost 0 bases to trimming and J lost 0 bases, with 9 bases between them.

On this clone itself: An end of the junction differs from the germline gene, which may be a read error. V is TRBV5-4 and J is TRBJ1-6; no definite D call. The CDR3 has 14 residues. The germline V gene has CDR1 SGHNT and CDR2 YYREEE (reference sequence). The CDR3 loop is CASSLAGYSSPLHF. DNA of the CDR3: TGTGCCAGCAGCTTGGCCGGGTATAGTTCACCCCTCCACTTT.

The chain uses TRBV4-3 and TRBJ2-2; perhaps TRBD2 as D (6 bases). Trimming removed 1 base at V and 1 base at J, with 10 bases between. Germline V lookup: CDR1 LGHNA, CDR2 YSLEER. There are 16 residues in the CDR3. CDR3 residues: CASSQVPGLNTGELFF. The CDR3 DNA reads as TGCGCCAGCAGCCAAGTCCCGGGACTGAACACCGGGGAGCTGTTTTTT.

The chain joins TRBV9 to TRBJ2-1; 12 bases line up with TRBD2. V gave up 4 bases and J gave up 6 bases; unmatched junction bases: 11. CDR1 and CDR2 (germline): SGDLS, YYNGEE. The CDR3 runs 17 residues. The CDR3 reads CASSLIPLAGGVNEQFF. The CDR3 nucleotides read TGTGCCAGCAGCTTGATACCCCTAGCGGGGGGGGTCAATGAGCAGTTCTTC.

The CDR3 nucleotides are TGTGCCAGCAGCGCCGGGACTAGCACCGAGCAGTACTTC. Its translation: CASSAGTSTEQYF. The chain uses TRBV2 and TRBJ2-7; 9 bases agree with TRBD2. This CDR3 comprises 13 residues. The V and J ends lost 6 bases and 6 bases, in that order; junction bases with no gene match: 6. Germline CDR1 and CDR2: SNHLY and FYNNEI.

This sequence joins TRBV18 and TRBJ2-1; 7 nucleotides match TRBD2. The V gene end was trimmed by 5 bases and the J gene end by 4 bases; junction bases not matched to a gene: 14. Germline values: CDR1 KGHSH, CDR2 LQKENI. The CDR3 is 17 residues long. The CDR3 here is CASSTGEGQGGYNEQFF. CDR3 coding DNA: TGTGCCAGCTCAACGGGGGAGGGGCAGGGAGGATACAATGAGCAGTTCTTC. The full variable domain, in which reference TRBV18 and TRBJ2-1 provide the parts outside the CDR3, is NAGVMQNPRHLVRRRGQEARLRCSPMKGHSHVYWYRQLPEEGLKFMVYLQKENIIDESGMPKERFSAEFPKEGPSILRIQQVVRGDSAAYFCASSTGEGQGGYNEQFFGPGTRLTVL.

The genes are TRBV13 and TRBJ1-2; D remains unclear. The germline V and J ends were trimmed by 0 bases and 4 bases, with 9 bases remaining between them. The CDR3 spans 14 residues. Germline assignment: CDR1 PRHDT and CDR2 FYEKMQ (reference sequence). The CDR3 nucleotides are TGTGCCAGCAGCTTAGGGGCCCAACCCTATGGCTACACCTTC. Its protein product is CASSLGAQPYGYTF. Full variable domain (missing parts from reference TRBV13 and TRBJ1-2): AAGVIQSPRHLIKEKRETATLKCYPIPRHDTVYWYQQGPGQDPQFLISFYEKMQSDKGSIPDRFSAQQFSDYHSELNMSSLELGDSALYFCASSLGAQPYGYTFGSGTRLTVV.

The chain carries TRBV10-3 and TRBJ1-1, with TRBD1 matching over 7 bases. The CDR3 has 14 amino acids. Germline values: CDR1 ENHRY, CDR2 SYGVKD. With V trimmed by 6 bases and J by 0 bases, 4 bases remained unmatched. The CDR3 DNA sequence: TGTGCCATCAGCCGACAGGGTTTGAACACTGAAGCTTTCTTT. Protein sequence: CAISRQGLNTEAFF.